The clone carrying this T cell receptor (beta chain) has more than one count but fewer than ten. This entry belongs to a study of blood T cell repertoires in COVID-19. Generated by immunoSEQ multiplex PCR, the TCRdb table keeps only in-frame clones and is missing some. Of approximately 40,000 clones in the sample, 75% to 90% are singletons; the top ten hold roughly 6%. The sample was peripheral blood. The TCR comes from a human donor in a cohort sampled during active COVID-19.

The CDR3 bases are TGTGCCAGCAGAAGAGCAACTAATGAAAAACTGTTTTTT. Its translation is CASRRATNEKLFF. The rearrangement uses TRBV7-6 and TRBJ1-4; no firm D call. Germline V gives CDR1 SGHVS, CDR2 FNYEAQ. V was clipped by 6 bases and J by 0 bases, with 5 bases between them. This CDR3 region has 13 residues.